These 25 T cell receptor beta chains share one sample of origin, sequenced in a study of T cell changes during pregnancy in multiple sclerosis. Libraries were prepared by immunoSEQ multiplex PCR; TCRdb keeps only in-frame clonotypes and omits some of them. The sample has about 61,000 clones, 90% seen once. The source was peripheral blood, collected in the first trimester of pregnancy. The source of these receptors is a female donor in good health, enrolled as a control in a pregnancy study.

This clone showed up just once. CDR3 in amino acids: CASSSQGGLPGNTIYF. CDR3 nucleotides: TGTGCCAGCAGCTCCCAGGGAGGGTTGCCTGGAAACACCATATATTTT. V usage is TRBV11-3 and J usage is TRBJ1-3; possibly TRBD1 for D (5 bases). The germline V and J ends were trimmed by 4 bases and 2 bases, with 15 bases remaining between them. Germline V gives CDR1 SGHNT, CDR2 YENEEA. The CDR3 has 16 amino acids.

The chain has TRBV11-3 and TRBJ1-2; TRBD1 is a possible D gene (5 bases). The CDR3 consists of 18 residues. Trimming left V 0 bases short and J 1 base short, with 18 bases between. Germline CDR1 reads SGHNT; CDR2 reads YENEEA. The chain's CDR3 is CASSLERGSPGVNYGYTF. The CDR3 DNA reads TGTGCCAGCAGCTTAGAGCGCGGCAGCCCGGGGGTTAACTATGGCTACACCTTC.

The chain has TRBV19 and TRBJ1-3; D may be TRBD1 (6 bases). With 6 bases removed from V and 4 bases from J, the gap between germline ends came to 16 bases. This CDR3 comprises 15 residues. Germline V gives CDR1 LNHDA, CDR2 SQIVND (reference sequence). CDR3 coding DNA: TGTGCCAGTAGCCTGGGGGGGGGCGAAGGAAACACCATATATTTT. Its translation: CASSLGGGEGNTIYF.

The V call is TRBV4-3, the J call TRBJ2-3, with D possibly matching TRBD1 (5 bases). The CDR3 consists of 14 residues. V shed 4 bases and J shed 2 bases, with 10 bases lying between them. Per germline, CDR1 LGHNA and CDR2 YSLEER. The CDR3 reads CASSRRVYTDTQYF. CDR3 bases: TGCGCCAGCAGCCGCAGGGTTTACACAGATACGCAGTATTTT.

This clone showed up just once. This chain joins TRBV7-3 and TRBJ2-1; D may be TRBD1 (6 bases). Germline V gives CDR1 SGHTA, CDR2 FQGTGA. Trimming took 1 base from V and 3 from J, leaving 16 bases between them. The CDR3 is 17 residues long. The CDR3 region is CASSLSVRDKGYNEQFF. CDR3 DNA: TGTGCCAGCAGCTTAAGCGTTAGGGACAAGGGCTACAATGAGCAGTTCTTC.

J is TRBJ1-2 and V is TRBV7-9, with 8 bases matching TRBD1. Germline trimming cut 0 bases from V and 6 bases from J; bases unmatched to any gene: 6. CDR3 length: 15 amino acids. The germline gives CDR1 SEHNR, CDR2 FQNEAQ (reference sequence). The CDR3 coding sequence is TGTGCCAGCAGCTTAGCTGCAGGGGGCGTCGATGGCTACACCTTC. It translates to CASSLAAGGVDGYTF.

This clone showed up just once. This sequence joins TRBV19 and TRBJ2-7; 8 nucleotides line up with TRBD1. CDR3 size: 19 residues. Unmatched junction bases numbered 19, after V lost 4 bases and J lost 2 bases. Germline V gene lookup returns CDR1 LNHDA and CDR2 SQIVND (reference sequence). CDR3 DNA: TGTGCCAGTAGTACACGACAGGGGAATCATGTAGGGCTGACCTACGAGCAGTACTTC. It translates to CASSTRQGNHVGLTYEQYF.

The chain uses TRBV15 and TRBJ1-1; D remains unclear. Germline-derived CDR1 and CDR2 are LNHNV and YYDKDF (reference sequence). The CDR3 is made up of 14 amino acids. The V end was cut by 1 base, the J end by 5 bases, with 11 bases between. The CDR3 region is CATSRGVFRTEAFF. The DNA for the CDR3 is TGTGCCACCAGCAGAGGCGTGTTTCGGACTGAAGCTTTCTTT.

V gene TRBV18 combines with J gene TRBJ2-3; D is undetermined. Germline-derived CDR1 and CDR2 are KGHSH and LQKENI. The CDR3 contains 13 residues. V lost 1 base to trimming and J lost 6 bases, with 8 bases between them. The CDR3 reads CASSPRDLDTQYF. The CDR3 nucleotides are TGTGCCAGCTCACCACGAGACTTGGATACGCAGTATTTT. The entire variable domain, with the rest obtained from reference TRBV18 and TRBJ2-3, is as follows: NAGVMQNPRHLVRRRGQEARLRCSPMKGHSHVYWYRQLPEEGLKFMVYLQKENIIDESGMPKERFSAEFPKEGPSILRIQQVVRGDSAAYFCASSPRDLDTQYFGPGTRLTVL.

The gene calls are TRBV6-1 and TRBJ1-6; D unclear. The germline V and J ends were trimmed by 6 bases and 6 bases, with 15 bases remaining between them. The CDR3 has 15 residues. Germline loops: CDR1 MNHNS, CDR2 SASEGT. The CDR3 here is CASRTGLTGNSPLHF. Written as DNA, the CDR3 is TGTGCCAGCAGAACCGGACTTACCGGTAATTCACCCCTCCACTTT.

The chain carries TRBV7-8 and TRBJ2-1; 8 nucleotides agree with TRBD1. This CDR3 has 14 amino acids. Germline V gene lookup returns CDR1 SGHVS and CDR2 FQNEAQ. Unmatched junction bases numbered 11, after V lost 10 bases and J lost 6 bases. CDR3 sequence (DNA): TGTGCCACCAGATCAGAGGACAGGGTCAATGAGCAGTTCTTC. This sequence encodes CATRSEDRVNEQFF.

V is TRBV11-2 and J is TRBJ1-2, with 7 bases that match TRBD1. J was trimmed by 3 bases and V by 4 bases; bases with no gene match: 2. This CDR3 is 13 amino acids long. Germline CDR1 SGHAT, CDR2 FQNNGV. CDR3 bases: TGTGCCAGCAGCTCGACAGGGCACTATGGCTACACCTTC. This encodes CASSSTGHYGYTF.

This sequence joins TRBV4-2 and TRBJ2-7; D perhaps matches TRBD2 (6 bases). V dropped 1 base and J dropped 4 bases, with 11 bases sitting between them. This CDR3 spans 14 amino acids. The germline CDR1 and CDR2 sequences are LGHNA and YNFKEQ. For the CDR3, the DNA is TGTGCCAGCAGCCAAGGGTCAGGGACTTACGAGCAGTACTTC. Residues: CASSQGSGTYEQYF.

V is TRBV19 and J is TRBJ1-1; D remains unclear. The germline V and J ends were trimmed by 0 bases and 4 bases, with 6 bases remaining between them. The V gene's germline CDR1 is LNHDA and CDR2 SQIVND (reference sequence). This CDR3 is 13 amino acids long. CDR3 residues: CASSIDRGTEAFF. CDR3 DNA sequence: TGTGCCAGTAGTATAGACCGAGGCACTGAAGCTTTCTTT.

The chain recombines TRBV7-2 with TRBJ1-1; D may be TRBD1 (5 bases). Germline V gene lookup returns CDR1 SGHTA and CDR2 FQGNSA. V dropped 0 bases and J dropped 8 bases, with 13 bases sitting between them. The CDR3 extends over 14 amino acids. CDR3 DNA: TGTGCCAGCAGCTTAGCGCTGGGGGGGTCGGAAGCTTTCTTT. This sequence encodes CASSLALGGSEAFF. The full variable domain, rest sourced from reference TRBV7-2 and TRBJ1-1, is GAGVSQSPSNKVTEKGKDVELRCDPISGHTALYWYRQSLGQGLEFLIYFQGNSAPDKSGLPSDRFSAERTGGSVSTLTIQRTQQEDSAVYLCASSLALGGSEAFFGQGTRLTVV.

The J gene is TRBJ2-1, the V gene TRBV19; D ambiguous. Trimming removed 5 bases from V and 0 bases from J, with 20 bases in between. CDR1 and CDR2 from the germline V gene are LNHDA and SQIVND (reference sequence). The CDR3 sequence is 18 residues long. The CDR3 loop reads CASSDTPRWSFSYNEQFF. CDR3 nucleotides: TGTGCCAGTAGTGATACCCCAAGATGGAGCTTCTCCTACAATGAGCAGTTCTTC. The full variable domain, its missing parts supplied by reference TRBV19 and TRBJ2-1, is DGGITQSPKYLFRKEGQNVTLSCEQNLNHDAMYWYRQDPGQGLRLIYYSQIVNDFQKGDIAEGYSVSREKKESFPLTVTSAQKNPTAFYLCASSDTPRWSFSYNEQFFGPGTRLTVL.

The CDR3 region is CASSWTSGGSTGELFF. CDR3 DNA: TGTGCCAGCAGCTGGACTAGCGGGGGTAGTACCGGGGAGCTGTTTTTT. V usage is TRBV7-2 and J usage is TRBJ2-2, with TRBD2 matching 13 bases. The V gene end was trimmed by 4 bases and the J gene end by 5 bases; junction bases not matched to a gene: 4. The CDR3 loop spans 16 amino acids. Germline values: CDR1 SGHTA, CDR2 FQGNSA.

V gene TRBV9 combines with J gene TRBJ1-2, with D uncertain. Trimming left V 3 bases short and J 3 bases short, with 6 bases between. From germline, CDR1 is SGDLS and CDR2 YYNGEE. CDR3 size: 12 residues. The chain's CDR3 is CASSANYYGYTF. CDR3 coding DNA: TGTGCCAGCAGCGCTAACTACTATGGCTACACCTTC.

CDR3 loop: CASGGAYEQYF. The CDR3 bases are TGTGCCAGCGGGGGGGCTTACGAGCAGTACTTC. This rearrangement joins TRBV7-9 to TRBJ2-7, with D perhaps matching TRBD2 (7 bases). CDR3 length: 11 amino acids. Germline CDR1 is SEHNR and CDR2 is FQNEAQ (reference sequence). Trimming took off 8 bases at V and 4 bases at J, with 9 bases between the two ends.

The CDR3 spells CASSVAGGSSYEQYF. In nucleotides, the CDR3 is TGTGCCAGCAGCGTAGCCGGGGGGAGCTCCTACGAGCAGTACTTC. V and J are TRBV9 and TRBJ2-7, with 7 bases that match TRBD2. The ends lost 0 bases at V and 0 bases at J; junction bases unmatched: 3. The CDR3 has 15 amino acids. Germline values: CDR1 SGDLS, CDR2 YYNGEE. Using reference TRBV9 and TRBJ2-7 for the parts outside the CDR3, the full variable domain is DSGVTQTPKHLITATGQRVTLRCSPRSGDLSVYWYQQSLDQGLQFLIQYYNGEERAKGNILERFSAQQFPDLHSELNLSSLELGDSALYFCASSVAGGSSYEQYFGPGTRLTVT.

This clone was recorded only once. The rearrangement joins TRBV4-1 to TRBJ1-3, with D possibly matching TRBD1 (5 bases). The length of the CDR3 is 16 residues. CDR1 is MGHRA and CDR2 is YSYEKL in the germline V gene. Trimming took off 3 bases at V and 7 bases at J, with 19 bases between the two ends. In DNA form, the CDR3 reads TGCGCCAGCAGCCAGTCGACAGTTGACCCGTCGAACACCATATATTTT. Amino acids: CASSQSTVDPSNTIYF.

The genes are TRBV19 and TRBJ1-4, with D tentatively TRBD1 (5 bases). Germline lookup yields CDR1 LNHDA and CDR2 SQIVND (reference sequence). Trimming pared 3 bases from V and 8 bases from J, leaving 16 bases between. CDR3 length: 15 residues. In DNA form, the CDR3 reads TGTGCCAGTAGTATTGCGGGGGGATCGGAAGAAAAACTGTTTTTT. It specifies CASSIAGGSEEKLFF.

The CDR3 coding sequence is TGTGCCAGCAGCTTATTGGGAGCGGGGAGGGGCTACACCTTC. This translates into CASSLLGAGRGYTF. This chain links TRBV7-2 with TRBJ1-2; D is undetermined. Per the germline V gene, CDR1 is SGHTA and CDR2 is FQGNSA. V gave up 2 bases and J gave up 8 bases, with 15 bases separating them. This CDR3 region has 14 residues.

This chain joins TRBV4-1 and TRBJ1-2; TRBD1 agrees at 9 bases. Germline trimming cut 1 base from V and 0 bases from J; bases unmatched to any gene: 6. CDR1 is MGHRA and CDR2 is YSYEKL in the germline V gene. The CDR3 consists of 17 residues. CDR3 DNA: TGCGCCAGCAGCCAAGCCGACAGGGGGGCATCTAACTATGGCTACACCTTC. Its translation: CASSQADRGASNYGYTF.

The chain links TRBV5-1 to TRBJ1-2; 8 nucleotides agree with TRBD1. Trimming cost V 4 bases and J 6 bases; bases outside gene matches: 14. The CDR3 is 16 residues long. Germline assignment: CDR1 SGHRS and CDR2 YFSETQ. Here the CDR3 DNA reads TGCGCCAGCAGCGATGGGATTGAGACAGGGGATGATGGCTACACCTTC. Translation: CASSDGIETGDDGYTF. Using reference TRBV5-1 and TRBJ1-2 for the parts outside the CDR3, the full variable domain is KAGVTQTPRYLIKTRGQQVTLSCSPISGHRSVSWYQQTPGQGLQFLFEYFSETQRNKGNFPGRFSGRQFSNSRSEMNVSTLELGDSALYLCASSDGIETGDDGYTFGSGTRLTVV.